This T cell receptor beta chain was found in a study of vaccination and CD4 T cells after COVID-19. On the study more broadly: Control cultures were given a CEFX pool, an HIV-1 Nef pool, or no peptide.

The treatment: 10-day PBMC culture with coronavirus spike peptide pools or control peptides (ViraFEST assay). Of note for this clonotype: Its antigen is not known.

With the Oncomine TCR Beta short-read assay, DNA from cultured CD4+ T cells was sequenced. One entry per CDR3 protein, called by TCRdb with MiXCR from the PCR reads. The sample lists about 19,000 distinct CDR3 sequences, about half occurring once. The germline V gene encodes CDR1 MNHNS and CDR2 SASEGT. The CDR3 consists of 16 residues. V was pared by 10 bases and J by 4 bases, with 25 bases between. The chain carries TRBV6-1 and TRBJ1-2, with D possibly matching TRBD1 (6 bases). The material sequenced was CD4+ T cells from blood, cultured in vitro, taken after SARS-CoV-2 vaccination. This receptor was taken from a human donor who had recovered from COVID-19. In DNA, the CDR3 is TGTGCCACCCAAACGACTTGGGGGGCGGGGGGCTATGGCTACACCTTC. This translates into CATQTTWGAGGYGYTF.